The rows below give T cell receptor beta chains drawn from one sample of a study of blood T cell repertoires in COVID-19. Data came from immunoSEQ multiplex PCR; TCRdb stores just in-frame clones and leaves some out. Of approximately 190,000 clones in the sample, 84% were seen once. The sequenced material came from peripheral blood. The source of these receptors is an older woman with active or convalescent COVID-19. Each CDR3 is given with its conserved first and last residue. The D gene is left open where the match is weak. Where a row states a size, it is once, few, many or the class of an expanded clone; other rows omit it.

J gene: TRBJ2-7
D gene: NA
clone size: NA
V gene: TRBV13
CDR3 protein: CASSFGDLPYEQYF
CDR3 DNA: TGTGCCAGCAGCTTTGGGGACTTGCCCTACGAGCAGTACTTC

J gene: TRBJ1-1
D gene: NA
clone size: NA
V gene: TRBV6-5
CDR3 protein: CASKIPGRNTEAFF
CDR3 DNA: TGTGCCAGCAAAATACCCGGTCGGAACACTGAAGCTTTCTTT

J gene: TRBJ1-5
D gene: NA
clone size: NA
V gene: TRBV11-2
CDR3 protein: CASSPSGERGQPQHF
CDR3 DNA: TGTGCCAGCAGCCCAAGTGGGGAACGGGGACAGCCCCAGCATTTT

J gene: TRBJ1-5
D gene: NA
clone size: NA
V gene: TRBV5-3
CDR3 protein: CARSLDIAGERNQPQHF
CDR3 DNA: TGTGCCAGAAGCTTGGATATAGCGGGGGAACGCAATCAGCCCCAGCATTTT

J gene: TRBJ1-2
D gene: TRBD1
clone size: NA
V gene: TRBV19
CDR3 protein: CASSATGGGGYTF
CDR3 DNA: TGTGCCAGTAGTGCTACAGGGGGCGGAGGCTACACCTTC

J gene: TRBJ1-5
D gene: NA
clone size: NA
V gene: TRBV3-1/TRBV3-2
CDR3 protein: CASSQDGGGNQPQHF
CDR3 DNA: TGTGCCAGCAGCCAAGATGGCGGGGGCAATCAGCCCCAGCATTTT

J gene: TRBJ2-1
D gene: TRBD2
clone size: NA
V gene: TRBV11-2
CDR3 protein: CASRTGLAGVYSYNEQFF
CDR3 DNA: TGTGCCAGCAGAACGGGCCTAGCGGGAGTTTACTCCTACAATGAGCAGTTCTTC

J gene: TRBJ2-7
D gene: NA
clone size: NA
V gene: TRBV6-5
CDR3 protein: CASTDGGGGSYEQYF
CDR3 DNA: TGTGCCAGCACCGACGGGGGAGGCGGCTCCTACGAGCAGTACTTC

J gene: TRBJ1-2
D gene: NA
clone size: NA
V gene: TRBV18
CDR3 protein: CASSPDRLRGYTF
CDR3 DNA: TGTGCCAGCTCACCTGACAGGTTGCGTGGCTACACCTTC

J gene: TRBJ2-1
D gene: TRBD2
clone size: once
V gene: TRBV7-3
CDR3 protein: CASSLAYGRGNEQFF
CDR3 DNA: TGTGCCAGCAGCTTGGCTTACGGGAGGGGCAATGAGCAGTTCTTC

J gene: TRBJ2-7
D gene: TRBD2
clone size: NA
V gene: TRBV2
CDR3 protein: CASSVIAGGVYEQYF
CDR3 DNA: TGTGCCAGCAGTGTCATAGCGGGAGGAGTCTACGAGCAGTACTTC

J gene: TRBJ2-5
D gene: NA
clone size: NA
V gene: TRBV28
CDR3 protein: CASTPMRGGGQETQYF
CDR3 DNA: TGTGCCAGCACCCCGATGAGGGGGGGCGGACAAGAGACCCAGTACTTC

J gene: TRBJ2-1
D gene: TRBD2
clone size: NA
V gene: TRBV7-2
CDR3 protein: CASSLRTSGNNEQFF
CDR3 DNA: TGTGCCAGCAGCTTACGAACTAGCGGGAACAATGAGCAGTTCTTC

J gene: TRBJ1-2
D gene: NA
clone size: NA
V gene: TRBV6-5
CDR3 protein: CASSSEAGPNYGYTF
CDR3 DNA: TGTGCCAGCAGTTCTGAGGCAGGGCCTAACTATGGCTACACCTTC

J gene: TRBJ1-2
D gene: TRBD1
clone size: NA
V gene: TRBV7-2
CDR3 protein: CASSKDRDNGYTF
CDR3 DNA: TGTGCCAGCAGCAAGGACAGGGACAATGGCTACACCTTC

J gene: TRBJ1-1
D gene: TRBD1
clone size: once
V gene: TRBV5-4
CDR3 protein: CASSSPQGRNTEAFF
CDR3 DNA: TGTGCCAGCAGCTCTCCACAGGGGCGAAACACTGAAGCTTTCTTT

J gene: TRBJ2-7
D gene: TRBD2
clone size: NA
V gene: TRBV15
CDR3 protein: CATSRDSAGGPYEQYF
CDR3 DNA: TGTGCCACCAGCAGAGATTCAGCGGGAGGGCCCTACGAGCAGTACTTC

J gene: TRBJ1-5
D gene: NA
clone size: NA
V gene: TRBV5-1
CDR3 protein: CASSLTPDQPQHF
CDR3 DNA: TGCGCCAGCAGCTTGACCCCGGATCAGCCCCAGCATTTT

J gene: TRBJ2-7
D gene: TRBD2
clone size: NA
V gene: TRBV5-6
CDR3 protein: CASSWSGLAGGYEQYF
CDR3 DNA: TGTGCCAGCAGCTGGTCGGGACTAGCGGGAGGGTACGAGCAGTACTTC

J gene: TRBJ1-4
D gene: TRBD1
clone size: NA
V gene: TRBV7-6
CDR3 protein: CASSLAGTGVNEKLFF
CDR3 DNA: TGTGCCAGCAGCTTAGCAGGGACAGGAGTTAATGAAAAACTGTTTTTT

J gene: TRBJ2-3
D gene: NA
clone size: NA
V gene: TRBV5-5
CDR3 protein: CASSLLASTDTQYF
CDR3 DNA: TGTGCCAGCAGCCTTCTAGCGAGCACAGATACGCAGTATTTT

J gene: TRBJ2-7
D gene: NA
clone size: NA
V gene: TRBV19
CDR3 protein: CASSIALGSSYEQYF
CDR3 DNA: TGTGCCAGTAGTATAGCCCTTGGGAGCTCCTACGAGCAGTACTTC

J gene: TRBJ1-1
D gene: NA
clone size: few
V gene: TRBV19
CDR3 protein: CASSQQGAEAFF
CDR3 DNA: TGTGCCAGCAGCCAACAGGGAGCTGAAGCTTTCTTT

J gene: TRBJ2-3
D gene: TRBD2
clone size: once
V gene: TRBV13
CDR3 protein: CASSLGTSGRVDTQYF
CDR3 DNA: TGTGCCAGCAGTCTAGGGACTAGCGGGAGAGTAGATACGCAGTATTTT

J gene: TRBJ2-5
D gene: TRBD1
clone size: NA
V gene: TRBV27
CDR3 protein: CASSKNRDRQETQYF
CDR3 DNA: TGTGCCAGCAGTAAAAACAGGGACAGACAAGAGACCCAGTACTTC

J gene: TRBJ1-6
D gene: NA
clone size: once
V gene: TRBV28
CDR3 protein: CASSLGRGGAYNSPLHF
CDR3 DNA: TGTGCCAGCAGTTTAGGCCGGGGGGGGGCCTATAATTCACCCCTCCACTTT

J gene: TRBJ2-5
D gene: TRBD2
clone size: few
V gene: TRBV19
CDR3 protein: CASSSSGRETQYF
CDR3 DNA: TGTGCCAGTAGTAGTAGCGGGAGAGAGACCCAGTACTTC

J gene: TRBJ2-1
D gene: NA
clone size: NA
V gene: TRBV5-4
CDR3 protein: CASSLSSGGSYNEQFF
CDR3 DNA: TGTGCCAGCAGCTTGAGTTCGGGTGGATCCTACAATGAGCAGTTCTTC

J gene: TRBJ1-4
D gene: NA
clone size: once
V gene: TRBV4-1
CDR3 protein: CASSQSGTKVEKLFF
CDR3 DNA: TGCGCCAGCAGCCAAAGCGGGACCAAGGTTGAAAAACTGTTTTTT

J gene: TRBJ1-1
D gene: NA
clone size: NA
V gene: TRBV19
CDR3 protein: CASSRDLNTEAFF
CDR3 DNA: TGTGCCAGTAGTCGGGACTTGAACACTGAAGCTTTCTTT

J gene: TRBJ2-2
D gene: TRBD1
clone size: few
V gene: TRBV28
CDR3 protein: CASRKGTGQTTGELFF
CDR3 DNA: TGTGCCAGCAGAAAAGGGACAGGGCAAACTACCGGGGAGCTGTTTTTT

J gene: TRBJ2-1
D gene: NA
clone size: NA
V gene: TRBV10-2
CDR3 protein: CASRITGWNEQFF
CDR3 DNA: TGCGCCAGCAGAATAACAGGGTGGAATGAGCAGTTCTTC

J gene: TRBJ2-7
D gene: NA
clone size: NA
V gene: TRBV12-1
CDR3 protein: CASSLTEPISYEQYF
CDR3 DNA: TGTGCCAGCAGCTTGACAGAACCCATATCCTACGAGCAGTACTTC

J gene: TRBJ2-7
D gene: TRBD2
clone size: NA
V gene: TRBV4-1
CDR3 protein: CASSQEGGRNEQYF
CDR3 DNA: TGCGCCAGCAGCCAAGAGGGCGGGAGAAACGAGCAGTACTTC

J gene: TRBJ2-7
D gene: TRBD1
clone size: once
V gene: TRBV5-1
CDR3 protein: CASSFQLTGAEQYF
CDR3 DNA: TGCGCCAGCAGCTTTCAACTCACAGGGGCCGAGCAGTACTTC

J gene: TRBJ2-3
D gene: NA
clone size: NA
V gene: TRBV6-5
CDR3 protein: CASSPSTDTQYF
CDR3 DNA: TGTGCCAGCAGTCCTAGCACAGATACGCAGTATTTT

J gene: TRBJ2-2
D gene: NA
clone size: NA
V gene: TRBV27
CDR3 protein: CASSLLGSGNTGELFF
CDR3 DNA: TGTGCCAGCAGTTTATTAGGTAGCGGGAACACCGGGGAGCTGTTTTTT

J gene: TRBJ2-7
D gene: TRBD1
clone size: NA
V gene: TRBV6-5
CDR3 protein: CASTPGTGPSYEQYF
CDR3 DNA: TGTGCCAGCACTCCAGGGACAGGGCCCTCCTACGAGCAGTACTTC

J gene: TRBJ2-3
D gene: NA
clone size: NA
V gene: TRBV29-1
CDR3 protein: CSVRTSSTDTQYF
CDR3 DNA: TGCAGCGTCCGGACTTCTAGCACAGATACGCAGTATTTT

J gene: TRBJ2-2
D gene: TRBD2
clone size: NA
V gene: TRBV10-1
CDR3 protein: CASSEGLAATGELFF
CDR3 DNA: TGCGCCAGCAGTGAGGGACTAGCGGCCACCGGGGAGCTGTTTTTT

J gene: TRBJ2-1
D gene: NA
clone size: once
V gene: TRBV14
CDR3 protein: CASSLRSGHSEGNEQFF
CDR3 DNA: TGTGCCAGCAGTCTTAGGTCGGGACACTCTGAGGGCAATGAGCAGTTCTTC

J gene: TRBJ2-1
D gene: TRBD2
clone size: NA
V gene: TRBV7-2
CDR3 protein: CASSLSRLAGQFF
CDR3 DNA: TGTGCCAGCAGCTTATCGCGACTAGCGGGGCAGTTCTTC

J gene: TRBJ1-2
D gene: TRBD1
clone size: NA
V gene: TRBV11-2
CDR3 protein: CASSPLSGDRYYGYTF
CDR3 DNA: TGTGCCAGCAGCCCCCTCTCCGGGGACAGATACTATGGCTACACCTTC

J gene: TRBJ1-4
D gene: NA
clone size: NA
V gene: TRBV5-1
CDR3 protein: CASSLGHNEKLFF
CDR3 DNA: TGCGCCAGCAGCTTGGGACATAATGAAAAACTGTTTTTT

J gene: TRBJ2-1
D gene: TRBD1
clone size: NA
V gene: TRBV24-1
CDR3 protein: CATSGTGIRGNEQFF
CDR3 DNA: TGTGCCACCAGTGGGACGGGGATCAGGGGGAATGAGCAGTTCTTC

J gene: TRBJ2-7
D gene: TRBD1
clone size: NA
V gene: TRBV6-5
CDR3 protein: CASSRTGVEHEQYF
CDR3 DNA: TGTGCCAGCAGTAGGACAGGGGTAGAACACGAGCAGTACTTC

J gene: TRBJ2-6
D gene: NA
clone size: NA
V gene: TRBV6-5
CDR3 protein: CASSPRDATGVLTF
CDR3 DNA: TGTGCCAGCAGTCCTCGTGACGCAACAGGGGTCCTGACTTTC

J gene: TRBJ2-5
D gene: TRBD2
clone size: NA
V gene: TRBV19
CDR3 protein: CASMSGRSETQYF
CDR3 DNA: TGTGCCAGTATGAGCGGGAGATCAGAGACCCAGTACTTC

J gene: TRBJ1-2
D gene: TRBD1
clone size: NA
V gene: TRBV5-6
CDR3 protein: CASSGGQGAFGYTF
CDR3 DNA: TGTGCCAGCAGCGGGGGACAGGGGGCTTTTGGCTACACCTTC

J gene: TRBJ2-1
D gene: NA
clone size: NA
V gene: TRBV29-1
CDR3 protein: CSVDASFNEQFF
CDR3 DNA: TGCAGCGTTGATGCCAGTTTTAATGAGCAGTTCTTC

J gene: TRBJ2-5
D gene: TRBD2
clone size: NA
V gene: TRBV28
CDR3 protein: CASSFLAGGGETQYF
CDR3 DNA: TGTGCCAGCAGTTTCCTAGCGGGAGGGGGGGAGACCCAGTACTTC

J gene: TRBJ2-6
D gene: NA
clone size: NA
V gene: TRBV2
CDR3 protein: CASDWGGSSSGANVLTF
CDR3 DNA: TGTGCCAGCGATTGGGGGGGCTCGAGCTCTGGGGCCAACGTCCTGACTTTC

J gene: TRBJ2-7
D gene: NA
clone size: few
V gene: TRBV5-1
CDR3 protein: CASSLGGLGEEQYF
CDR3 DNA: TGCGCCAGCAGCTTGGGAGGACTTGGGGAGGAGCAGTACTTC